Below are 12 T cell receptor beta chains sequenced from a single sample in a study of OX40 agonist ivuxolimab in advanced cancers. Library construction relied on the immunoSEQ multiplex PCR assay. The table was pulled from immuneACCESS by TCRdb, which kept in-frame rearrangements only. Such tables lose some clones; where checked, under half of the loss comes from unresolved V genes, and the rest has no known cause. The sample records under 70,000 clones, 85% of which are singletons. Roughly 4% of the sample is taken by the ten largest. This material consisted of CD4+ or CD8+ T cells sorted from blood, taken in a trial of the OX40 agonist ivuxolimab. The receptor set was obtained from an adult with an advanced solid tumor such as melanoma, head and neck, liver or kidney cancer.

The V gene is TRBV18, the J gene TRBJ1-2; D gene ambiguous. Germline CDR1 and CDR2: KGHSH and LQKENI. CDR3 length: 17 amino acids. Trimming cost V 3 bases and J 4 bases, with 21 bases left between them. CDR3 amino acids: CASSPMIGKTEAYGYTF. The CDR3 DNA is TGTGCCAGCTCACCGATGATCGGGAAAACTGAGGCCTATGGCTACACCTTC. The full variable domain, its missing parts supplied by reference TRBV18 and TRBJ1-2, is NAGVMQNPRHLVRRRGQEARLRCSPMKGHSHVYWYRQLPEEGLKFMVYLQKENIIDESGMPKERFSAEFPKEGPSILRIQQVVRGDSAAYFCASSPMIGKTEAYGYTFGSGTRLTVV.

The chain uses TRBV6-5 and TRBJ2-5; D remains ambiguous. Trimming pared 7 bases from V and 2 bases from J, leaving 11 bases between. From germline, CDR1 is MNHEY and CDR2 SVGAGI. The CDR3 runs 13 residues. The CDR3 region is CASTRSSQETQYF. In DNA form, the CDR3 reads TGTGCCAGCACCCGAAGCTCACAAGAGACCCAGTACTTC.

The chain employs TRBV11-2 and TRBJ1-2, with D perhaps TRBD1 (5 bases). Germline V gene sequence: CDR1 SGHAT, CDR2 FQNNGV. Trimming removed 3 bases from V and 0 bases from J, with 11 bases in between. The CDR3 totals 15 residues. DNA for the CDR3: TGTGCCAGCAGCTTGGCCTGGGACGCTAACTATGGCTACACCTTC. Protein product: CASSLAWDANYGYTF.

The J gene is TRBJ1-1, the V gene TRBV7-3; TRBD1 is a possible D gene (5 bases). The ends were cut back, 4 bases at V and 0 bases at J, with 12 bases in the middle. From germline, CDR1 is SGHTA and CDR2 FQGTGA. The CDR3 is made up of 15 amino acids. The CDR3 DNA sequence: TGTGCCAGCAGCTCCTGGGGGACCATGAACACTGAAGCTTTCTTT. Translation: CASSSWGTMNTEAFF.

The chain combines TRBV10-3 with TRBJ1-1; D remains unclear. The CDR3 totals 15 residues. Trimming shortened V by 2 bases and J by 6 bases, and 16 bases separated the two germline ends. The germline CDR1 and CDR2 sequences are ENHRY and SYGVKD. CDR3 sequence reads: CAISEDPPPSPEAFF. The CDR3 coding sequence is TGTGCCATCAGTGAGGACCCCCCTCCCTCACCTGAAGCTTTCTTT.

V and J are TRBV28 and TRBJ1-2; D gene unclear. Trimming removed 6 bases at V and 8 bases at J, with 10 bases between. Germline V CDR1 and CDR2: MDHEN, SYDVKM. CDR3 size: 11 residues. The CDR3 loop reads CASRERVGYTF. CDR3 nucleotides: TGTGCCAGCAGGGAGCGAGTGGGCTACACCTTC.

This clone appeared once. This chain links TRBV2 with TRBJ1-3; D gene unclear. CDR3 size: 16 residues. V lost 5 bases to trimming and J lost 0 bases, with 14 bases between them. Germline V lookup: CDR1 SNHLY, CDR2 FYNNEI. CDR3 DNA: TGTGCCAGCAGTCTCTCGAGACTCAACTCTGGAAACACCATATATTTT. The encoded protein is CASSLSRLNSGNTIYF.

This clone appeared once. The J gene is TRBJ2-1, the V gene TRBV7-6; 7 nucleotides line up with TRBD2. The CDR3 consists of 17 residues. Trimming at V came to 0 bases and at J to 2 bases, leaving 7 bases not matched to a gene. The V gene's germline CDR1 is SGHVS and CDR2 FNYEAQ. DNA of the CDR3: TGTGCCAGCAGCTTAGCGAGAAGCGGGATCACCTACAATGAGCAGTTCTTC. It yields the protein CASSLARSGITYNEQFF.

The CDR3 region has the DNA TGTGCCAGCAGCTCTGCGGGACAGGGGGAGACCCAGTACTTC. It yields the protein CASSSAGQGETQYF. The V call is TRBV11-1, the J call TRBJ2-5; 10 nucleotides align to TRBD1. The CDR3 is made up of 14 amino acids. Germline CDR1 is SGHAT and CDR2 is FQDESV (reference sequence). Germline trimming cut 4 bases from V and 5 bases from J; bases unmatched to any gene: 4. The whole variable domain, remainder taken from reference TRBV11-1 and TRBJ2-5, is EAEVAQSPRYKITEKSQAVAFWCDPISGHATLYWYRQILGQGPELLVQFQDESVVDDSQLPKDRFSAERLKGVDSTLKIQPAELGDSAMYLCASSSAGQGETQYFGPGTRLLVL.

The chain links TRBV28 to TRBJ2-6; D is unresolved. From germline, CDR1 is MDHEN and CDR2 SYDVKM. The germline V and J ends were trimmed by 7 bases and 1 base, with 8 bases remaining between them. The CDR3 is made up of 14 amino acids. The CDR3 here is CASKDASGANVLTF. The CDR3 DNA reads as TGTGCCAGCAAGGACGCGTCTGGGGCCAACGTCCTGACTTTC.

V gene TRBV7-8 combines with J gene TRBJ1-6, with 9 bases lining up with TRBD1. There are 16 residues in the CDR3. V dropped 1 base and J dropped 8; count of bases not matched to a gene: 6. CDR1 and CDR2 (germline): SGHVS, FQNEAQ. The CDR3: CASSLVGQGAHSPLHF. CDR3 in DNA: TGTGCCAGCAGCTTAGTGGGACAGGGAGCACATTCACCCCTCCACTTT.

The chain is built from TRBV18 and TRBJ2-3, with no clear D. The CDR3 is 14 amino acids. The V gene's germline CDR1 is KGHSH and CDR2 LQKENI. V lost 3 bases and J lost 0, with 7 bases in between. CDR3 protein: CASSPGPSTDTQYF. The CDR3 bases are TGTGCCAGCTCACCCGGACCCAGCACAGATACGCAGTATTTT.